One T cell receptor (beta chain) is described in this entry. These data originate in a study of patients and donors after allogeneic stem cell transplantation. One entry per CDR3 protein results from TCRdb running MiXCR on the RT-PCR reads. The sample lists approximately 61,000 distinct CDR3 sequences, 13% occurring once. The sequenced sample was blood, either unsorted or a sorted T cell fraction (not recorded which). The receptor was isolated from a human donor who was either an allogeneic HSCT recipient or a stem cell or donor lymphocyte infusion donor (not recorded which). It is not recorded whose cells these are; they may come from a transplant donor.

In nucleotides, the CDR3 is TGTGCCACCAGTGATGCCATTAGCTCCTACAATGAGCAGTTCTTC. Its protein is CATSDAISSYNEQFF. The chain couples TRBV24-1 to TRBJ2-1; the D is unclear. Trimming pared 3 bases from V and 0 bases from J, leaving 8 bases between. CDR3 size: 15 residues. The germline V gene encodes CDR1 KGHDR and CDR2 SFDVKD.